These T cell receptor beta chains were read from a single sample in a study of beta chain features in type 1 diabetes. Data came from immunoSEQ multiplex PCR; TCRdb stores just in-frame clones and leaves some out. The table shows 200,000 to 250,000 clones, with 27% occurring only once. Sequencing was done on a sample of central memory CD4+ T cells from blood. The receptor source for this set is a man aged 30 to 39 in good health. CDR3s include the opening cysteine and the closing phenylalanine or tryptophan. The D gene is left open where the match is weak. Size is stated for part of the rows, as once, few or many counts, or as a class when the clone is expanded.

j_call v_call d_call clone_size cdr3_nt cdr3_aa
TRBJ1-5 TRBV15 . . TGTGCCACCAGCAGTCAGACAACGACGGGAGGTCAGCCCCAGCATTTT CATSSQTTTGGQPQHF
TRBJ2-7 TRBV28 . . TGTGCCAGCAGCCCCCGAGGCTACGAGCAGTACTTC CASSPRGYEQYF
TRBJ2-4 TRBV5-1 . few TGCGCCAGCAGCTTGGAGAAGGACATTCAGTACTTC CASSLEKDIQYF
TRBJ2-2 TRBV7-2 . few TGTGCCAGCAGCCCCCCAGGGGTCACCGGGGAGCTGTTTTTT CASSPPGVTGELFF
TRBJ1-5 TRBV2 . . TGTGCCAGCAGTGATGGCAGCAATCAGCCCCAGCATTTT CASSDGSNQPQHF
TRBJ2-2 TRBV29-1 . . TGCGGGATGAGGAACACCGGGGAGCTGTTTTTT CGMRNTGELFF
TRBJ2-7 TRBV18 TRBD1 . TGTGCCAGCTCCCCGACAGGGATTTACGAGCAGTACTTC CASSPTGIYEQYF
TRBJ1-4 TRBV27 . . TGTGCCAGCAGCCTCGGGTTTAATGAAAAACTGTTTTTT CASSLGFNEKLFF
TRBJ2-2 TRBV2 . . TGTGCCAGCACTAGAGGGACTTCGAACACCGGGGAGCTGTTTTTT CASTRGTSNTGELFF
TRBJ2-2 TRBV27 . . TGTGCCAGCGGAGGGGGCCCCGGGGAGCTGTTTTTT CASGGGPGELFF
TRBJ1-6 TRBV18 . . TGTGCCAGCTCACCAAGGGGTGGCAATTCACCCCTCCACTTT CASSPRGGNSPLHF
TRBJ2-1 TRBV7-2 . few TGTGCCAGCAGCTTCCGGGACGCCTACAATGAGCAGTTCTTC CASSFRDAYNEQFF
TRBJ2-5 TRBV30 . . TGTGCCTGGAACGCCCTGGAGACCCAGTACTTC CAWNALETQYF
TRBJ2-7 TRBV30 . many TGTGCCTGGGCCCCCCGCCTCTACGAGCAGTACTTC CAWAPRLYEQYF
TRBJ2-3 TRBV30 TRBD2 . TGTGCCTGGAAGGTAGCGGGCGGGCAGATGCAGTATTTT CAWKVAGGQMQYF
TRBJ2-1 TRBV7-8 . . TGTGCCAGCAGCTTAGCCAGAGAATACAATGAGCAGTTCTTC CASSLAREYNEQFF
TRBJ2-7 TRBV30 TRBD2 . TGTGCCTGGAGTACCCGGGGACTAGTTTGGTACGAGCAGTACTTC CAWSTRGLVWYEQYF
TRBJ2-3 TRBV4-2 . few TGTGCCAGCAGCCGGGGTGGGCTAGAGGGCACAGATACGCAGTATTTT CASSRGGLEGTDTQYF
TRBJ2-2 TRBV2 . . TGTGCCAGCACCCAGGAGCAAACCGGGGAGCTGTTTTTT CASTQEQTGELFF
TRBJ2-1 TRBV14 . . TGTGCCAGCAGCCAATTGGGGTTAGAGCAGTTCTTC CASSQLGLEQFF
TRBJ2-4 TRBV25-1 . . TGTGCCAGCAGTGAATACGGGTCCAAAAACATTCAGTACTTC CASSEYGSKNIQYF
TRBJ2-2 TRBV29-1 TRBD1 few TGCAGCGGTGGACAGGGGGCAAACACCGGGGAGCTGTTTTTT CSGGQGANTGELFF
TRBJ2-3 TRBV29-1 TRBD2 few TGCAGCTCCATCACGCGGCGGGGGGCTTATACGCAGTATTTT CSSITRRGAYTQYF